This T cell receptor beta chain is from a study of CD8 T cells in ankylosing spondylitis. Overall study findings and caveats: Reports say disease-linked clones showed up significantly more in matched ankylosing spondylitis synovial fluid. Eight highly homologous variants made up a TCR beta motif, and this motif appeared characteristic of ankylosing spondylitis blood.

With regard to this clonotype: The antigen remains undetermined.

TCRdb ran MiXCR on the 5' RACE reads and lists one entry per CDR3 protein. The sample lists 700,000 to 1,000,000 distinct CDR3 sequences, around 11% seen once, with around 0.51% in the top ten. The V gene end was trimmed by 1 base and the J gene end by 7 bases; junction bases not matched to a gene: 3. This CDR3 contains 15 residues. The germline V gene has CDR1 DFQATT and CDR2 SNEGSKA (reference sequence). This clonotype was sampled from a male donor with ankylosing spondylitis. The specimen was blood, either unsorted or a sorted T cell fraction (not recorded which). J is TRBJ2-1 and V is TRBV20-1; 14 nucleotides line up with TRBD2. CDR3 in DNA: TGCAGTGCTAGAGGTCGGACTAGCGGGAGGAATGAGCAGTTCTTC. Its translation is CSARGRTSGRNEQFF.